The present T cell receptor (beta chain) was sequenced within a study of cytomegalovirus exposure and HLA in healthy donors. Study as a whole: The approximately 100 million unique TCR beta sequences, from some 170 million T cells, were found by an earlier analysis.

The donors gave bone marrow, and they were healthy. Primers included in the PCR were 60 Vbeta and 13 Jbeta primers. TCRdb keeps only in-frame clones here, not all; method: immunoSEQ multiplex PCR. The repertoire holds roughly 160,000 clones, 70% to 90% seen once, with 7.5% to 10% in the top ten. Notes on this clone: Its antigen remains unknown.

The length of the CDR3 is 14 residues. General study results and limits: The authors later linked a missense DCLRE1C variant to TCR beta V- and J-gene trimming. Rarity characterized most TCR sequences, yet some public TCRs appeared in many donors.

The chain uses TRBV21-1 and TRBJ2-5; the D call of TRBD1 is as the table states it, not checked on the DNA. TRBV21-1 is a documented pseudogene. Sequenced: PBMCs. The clonotype originates from a man between 18 and 29 years old in good health and CMV-seropositive. The DNA for the CDR3 is TGTGCCAGCAAAGCGGGACAGGGAGAGGAGACCCAGTACTTC. This gives the protein CASKAGQGEETQYF.